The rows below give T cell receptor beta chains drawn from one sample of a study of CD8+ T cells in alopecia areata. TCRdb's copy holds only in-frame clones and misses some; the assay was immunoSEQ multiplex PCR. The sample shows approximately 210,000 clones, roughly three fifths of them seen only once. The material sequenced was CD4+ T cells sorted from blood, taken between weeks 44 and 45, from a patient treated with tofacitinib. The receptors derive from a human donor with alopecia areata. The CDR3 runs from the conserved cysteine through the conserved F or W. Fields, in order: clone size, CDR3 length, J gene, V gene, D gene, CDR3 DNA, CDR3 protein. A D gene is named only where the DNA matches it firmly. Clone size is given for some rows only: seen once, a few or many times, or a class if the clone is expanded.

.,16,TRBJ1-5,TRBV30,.,TGTGCCTGGAGTCGAAAGGGGACGACTGAAAATCAGCCCCAGCATTTT,CAWSRKGTTENQPQHF
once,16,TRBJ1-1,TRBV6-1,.,TGTGCCAGCAGTGGGCTGGGAGGACTCCCGAACACTGAAGCTTTCTTT,CASSGLGGLPNTEAFF
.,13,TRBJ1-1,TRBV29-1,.,TGCAGCGTTGAACAACGATTGAACACTGAAGCTTTCTTT,CSVEQRLNTEAFF
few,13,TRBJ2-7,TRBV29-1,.,TGCAGCGTTAAAGGGGCAGAATCCTACGAGCAGTACTTC,CSVKGAESYEQYF
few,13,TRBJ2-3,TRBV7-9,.,TGTGCCAGCAGCAGACTAGACACAGATACGCAGTATTTT,CASSRLDTDTQYF
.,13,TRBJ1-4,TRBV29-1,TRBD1,TGCAGCGTCACTGGACAGGTTGGAGAAAAACTGTTTTTT,CSVTGQVGEKLFF
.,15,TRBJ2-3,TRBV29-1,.,TGCAGCGTTGCTTCTTACGACTCTGGCACAGATACGCAGTATTTT,CSVASYDSGTDTQYF
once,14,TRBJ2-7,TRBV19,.,TGTGCCAGTAGTATTCGCGCAGGGGACTACGAGCAGTACTTC,CASSIRAGDYEQYF
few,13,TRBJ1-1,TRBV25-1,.,TGTGCCAGCAGTGAATTGACGAACACTGAAGCTTTCTTT,CASSELTNTEAFF
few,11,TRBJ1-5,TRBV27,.,TGTGCCAGCATAGAGGTCCGCCCCCAGCATTTT,CASIEVRPQHF
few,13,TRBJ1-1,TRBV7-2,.,TGTGCCAGCAGCGTACCCGGGAACACTGAAGCTTTCTTT,CASSVPGNTEAFF
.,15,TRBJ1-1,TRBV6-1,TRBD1,TGTGCCAGCAGGAAGATATCGACAGGGTCGGATGAAGCTTTCTTT,CASRKISTGSDEAFF
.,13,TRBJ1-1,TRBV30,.,TGTGCCTGGAGTGTACTTAAGGGCACTGAAGCTTTCTTT,CAWSVLKGTEAFF
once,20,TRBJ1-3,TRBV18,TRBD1,TGTGCCAGCTCACCATTGGGCCAACAGGGGGCGAATAATAAAGAAAACACCATATATTTT,CASSPLGQQGANNKENTIYF
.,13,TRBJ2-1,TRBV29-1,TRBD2,TGCAGCGTTGATAGCGGGAGCTACAATGAGCAGTTCTTC,CSVDSGSYNEQFF
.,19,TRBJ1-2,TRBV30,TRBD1,TGTGCCTGGAGCCCGGGCTTATCGACATGGCGGGACAGTAACTATGGCTACACCTTC,CAWSPGLSTWRDSNYGYTF
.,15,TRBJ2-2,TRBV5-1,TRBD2,TGCGCCAGCAGCTTGGGGACTAGTTTAGCCGGGGAGCTGTTTTTT,CASSLGTSLAGELFF
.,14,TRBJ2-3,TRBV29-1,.,TGCAGCGTTGGCCGGGAAGGAGGCACAGATACGCAGTATTTT,CSVGREGGTDTQYF
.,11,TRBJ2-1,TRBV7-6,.,TGTGCCAGCAGCTTTGGACATGAGCAGTTCTTC,CASSFGHEQFF
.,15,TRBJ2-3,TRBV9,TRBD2,TGTGCCAGCAGCGGTAGCGGGGGGGCCTCAGATACGCAGTATTTT,CASSGSGGASDTQYF
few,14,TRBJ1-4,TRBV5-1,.,TGCGCCAGCAGCGTACGGTCGGTGGAGGAAAAACTGTTTTTT,CASSVRSVEEKLFF
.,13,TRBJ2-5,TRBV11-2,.,TGTGCCAGCAGCCCCGAGATAGACGGGGACCAGTACTTC,CASSPEIDGDQYF
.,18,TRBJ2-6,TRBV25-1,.,TGTGCCAGCAGTGTTCCGGGACAACTCCTCTCTGGGGCCAACGTCCTGACTTTC,CASSVPGQLLSGANVLTF
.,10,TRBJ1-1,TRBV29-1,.,TGCAGCGTTGTCGGGTATCGAGCTTTCTTT,CSVVGYRAFF
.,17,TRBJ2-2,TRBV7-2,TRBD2,TGTGCCAGCAGCTTACTAGCGGGGGGATGGAACACCGGGGAGCTGTTTTTT,CASSLLAGGWNTGELFF
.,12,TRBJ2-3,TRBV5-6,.,TGTGCCAGCAGCCGCGAGCGAGATACGCAGTATTTT,CASSRERDTQYF
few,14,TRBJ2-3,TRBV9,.,TGTGCCAGCAGCTCCCGGGGGGCGGGAGATACGCAGTATTTT,CASSSRGAGDTQYF
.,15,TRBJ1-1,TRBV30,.,TGTGCCTGGAGTCGCCGGGGCGGGCGGGACACTGAAGCTTTCTTT,CAWSRRGGRDTEAFF
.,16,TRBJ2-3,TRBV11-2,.,TGTGCCAGCAGCTCACTCCGTCAGGGGCTCACATATACGCAGTATTTT,CASSSLRQGLTYTQYF
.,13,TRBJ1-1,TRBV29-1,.,TGCAGCGTTGAATCTCAGGGTTTCACTGAAGCTTTCTTT,CSVESQGFTEAFF
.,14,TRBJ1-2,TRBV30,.,TGTGCCTGGAGTCGAGTCGGACGGAACTATGGCTACACCTTC,CAWSRVGRNYGYTF
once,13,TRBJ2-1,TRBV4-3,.,TGCGCCAGCAGCCAAGGTAGCGTGGATGAGCAGTTCTTC,CASSQGSVDEQFF
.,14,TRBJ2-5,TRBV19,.,TGTGCCAGTAGCCCCGGGGGCCCCCAAGAGACCCAGTACTTC,CASSPGGPQETQYF
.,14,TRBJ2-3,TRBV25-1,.,TGTGCCAGCAGTGGTTCAGGTCGGGCAGATACGCAGTATTTT,CASSGSGRADTQYF
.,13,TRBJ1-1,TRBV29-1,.,TGCAGCGTCAGGCCCAGGGGAGACACTGAAGCTTTCTTT,CSVRPRGDTEAFF
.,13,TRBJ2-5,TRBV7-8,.,TGTGCCAGCAGCGCTAGCCTGGGGGAGACCCAGTACTTC,CASSASLGETQYF
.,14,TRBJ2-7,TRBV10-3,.,TGTGCCACCAAGGGGGACCTCCTTTTGTACGAGCAGTACTTC,CATKGDLLLYEQYF
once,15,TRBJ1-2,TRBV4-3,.,TGCGCCAGCAGCCAAGACCCGGGCTCCGGCTATGGCTACACCTTC,CASSQDPGSGYGYTF
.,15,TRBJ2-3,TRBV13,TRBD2,TGTGCCAGCAGCCCTAGCGGGGGGGATACAGATACGCAGTATTTT,CASSPSGGDTDTQYF
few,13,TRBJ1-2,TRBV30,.,TGTGCCTGGAGGGGGCCAGCGACCGGCGGCTACACCTTC,CAWRGPATGGYTF
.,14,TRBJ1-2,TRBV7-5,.,TGTGCCAGAACCGGGACCGCCGCTAACTATGGCTACACCTTC,CARTGTAANYGYTF
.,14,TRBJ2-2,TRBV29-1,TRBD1,TGCAGCGTCAAGACAGGGGTCAACACCGGGGAGCTGTTTTTT,CSVKTGVNTGELFF
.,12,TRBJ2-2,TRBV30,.,TGTGCCTGGAGTGTATCGTCAGGGGAGCTGTTTTTT,CAWSVSSGELFF
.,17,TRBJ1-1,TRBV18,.,TGTGCCAGCTCACCACGCGACACCAGCGGGGCTAACACTGAAGCTTTCTTT,CASSPRDTSGANTEAFF
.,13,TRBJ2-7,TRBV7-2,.,TGTGCCAGCAGCCCCCGGTCCCAGGGCGAGCAGTACTTC,CASSPRSQGEQYF
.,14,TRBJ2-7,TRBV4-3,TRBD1,TGCGCCAGCAGCCAAGATTACAGGGGCTACGAGCAGTACTTC,CASSQDYRGYEQYF
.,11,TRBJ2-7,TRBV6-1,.,TGTGCCAGCAGTGAATTGGACGAGCAGTACTTC,CASSELDEQYF
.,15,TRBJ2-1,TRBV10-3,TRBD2,TGTGCCATCAGGGATAGCGGGGGGCCTTCCAATGAGCAGTTCTTC,CAIRDSGGPSNEQFF
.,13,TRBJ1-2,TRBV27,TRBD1,TGTGCCAGCAGTTTCCGACAGGGAGCTGGCTACACCTTC,CASSFRQGAGYTF
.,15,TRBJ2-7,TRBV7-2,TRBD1,TGTGCCAGCAGCTTAGACAGGGGGATGACCTACGAGCAGTACTTC,CASSLDRGMTYEQYF
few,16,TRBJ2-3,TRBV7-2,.,TGTGCCAGCAGCCCGGCTAGAGGTTACAGGACAGATACGCAGTATTTT,CASSPARGYRTDTQYF
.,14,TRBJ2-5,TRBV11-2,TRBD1,TGTGCCAGCAGCTCCGGGACAGTCCAAGAGACCCAGTACTTC,CASSSGTVQETQYF
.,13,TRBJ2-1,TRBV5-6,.,TGTGCCAGCAGCTTCCCAGGGTACAATGAGCAGTTCTTC,CASSFPGYNEQFF